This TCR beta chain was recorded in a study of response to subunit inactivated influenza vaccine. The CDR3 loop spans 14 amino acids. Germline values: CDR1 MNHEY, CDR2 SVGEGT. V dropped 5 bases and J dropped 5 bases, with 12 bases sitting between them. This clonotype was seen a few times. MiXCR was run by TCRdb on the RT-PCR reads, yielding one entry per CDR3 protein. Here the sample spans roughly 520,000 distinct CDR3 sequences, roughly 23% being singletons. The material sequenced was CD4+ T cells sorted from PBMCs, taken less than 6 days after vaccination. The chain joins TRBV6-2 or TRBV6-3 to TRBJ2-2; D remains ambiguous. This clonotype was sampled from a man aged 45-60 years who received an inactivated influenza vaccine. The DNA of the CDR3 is TGTGCCAGCAGTGATCTCTATTTGACCGGGGAGCTGTTTTTT. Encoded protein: CASSDLYLTGELFF.